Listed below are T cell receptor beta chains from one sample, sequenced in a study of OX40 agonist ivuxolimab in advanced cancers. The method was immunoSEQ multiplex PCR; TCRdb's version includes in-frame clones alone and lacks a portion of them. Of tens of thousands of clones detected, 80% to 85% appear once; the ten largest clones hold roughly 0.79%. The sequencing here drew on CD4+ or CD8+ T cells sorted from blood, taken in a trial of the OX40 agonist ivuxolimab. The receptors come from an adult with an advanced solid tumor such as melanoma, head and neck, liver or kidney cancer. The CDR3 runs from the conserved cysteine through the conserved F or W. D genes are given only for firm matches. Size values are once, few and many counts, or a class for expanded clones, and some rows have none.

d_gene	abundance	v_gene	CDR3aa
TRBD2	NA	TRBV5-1	CASSLELASNEQFF
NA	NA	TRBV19	CASSIAGGGQPQHF
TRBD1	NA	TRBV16	CASSRTDRAYGYTF
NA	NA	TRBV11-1	CASSLTGLGLAEKLFF
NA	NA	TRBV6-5	CASSLKGDYGYTF
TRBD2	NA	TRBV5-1	CASSLVLAGAASYEQYF
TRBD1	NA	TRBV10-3	CAISEFGTGSNYGYTF
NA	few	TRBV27	CASSKGTDQPQHF
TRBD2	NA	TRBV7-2	CASSNPGGQETQYF
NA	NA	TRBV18	CASTRGGDHQTQYF
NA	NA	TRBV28	CASRPGGPSGANVLTF
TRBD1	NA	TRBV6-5	CASSRDRGDYGYTF
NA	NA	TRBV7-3	CASSFTSRGTGELFF
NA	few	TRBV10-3	CAISDIWGGGYEQYF
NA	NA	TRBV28	CASSNMGWDGYTF
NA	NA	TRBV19	CASTTGLNQETQYF
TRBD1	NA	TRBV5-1	CASSSWGQVGETQYF
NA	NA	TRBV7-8	CASNSYLDMTGELFF
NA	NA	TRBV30	CAWSSLGGKTQYF
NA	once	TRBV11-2	CASSLGGNTEAFF
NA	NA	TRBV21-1	CASSLPRTGQGENTEAFF
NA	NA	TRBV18	CASSPSRGSVNTEAFF
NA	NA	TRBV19	CASRRDSGANVLTF
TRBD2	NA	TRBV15	CATSPRGGAFQETQYF
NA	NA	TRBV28	CASSSAQGYEQYF
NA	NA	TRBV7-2	CASRPGGTDTQYF
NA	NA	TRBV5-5	CASSLGFQGRGKLFF
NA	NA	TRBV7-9	CASSLRSGTHYEQYF
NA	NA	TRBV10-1	CASSVRSHRECGDTQYF
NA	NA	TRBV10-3	CAIRPGLNYGYTF
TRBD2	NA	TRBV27	CASSYHAGGGELFF
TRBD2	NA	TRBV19	CASSARLARENTGELFF
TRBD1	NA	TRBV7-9	CASSPTTGGASHPYEQYF
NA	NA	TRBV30	CAWSAISRGDYGYTF
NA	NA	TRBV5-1	CASSLPRDPGNTIYF
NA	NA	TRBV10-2	CASSVTGGSNTGELFF
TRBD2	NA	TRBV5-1	CASSSSSGRGNEQFF
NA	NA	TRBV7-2	CASSFQQAPLHF
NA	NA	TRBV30	CAWTYLRDHEQYF
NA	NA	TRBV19	CASSIDSPGGVRTEAFF
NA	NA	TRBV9	CASSVGLGAGTYEQYF
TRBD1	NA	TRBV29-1	CSVGGQGVNYGYTF
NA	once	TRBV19	CASSVFGGQPQHF
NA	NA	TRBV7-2	CASSLTGASNTGELFF
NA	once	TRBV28	CASSSPRGPLREKLFF
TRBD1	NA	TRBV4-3	CASSQGRKVWGTGSYEQYF